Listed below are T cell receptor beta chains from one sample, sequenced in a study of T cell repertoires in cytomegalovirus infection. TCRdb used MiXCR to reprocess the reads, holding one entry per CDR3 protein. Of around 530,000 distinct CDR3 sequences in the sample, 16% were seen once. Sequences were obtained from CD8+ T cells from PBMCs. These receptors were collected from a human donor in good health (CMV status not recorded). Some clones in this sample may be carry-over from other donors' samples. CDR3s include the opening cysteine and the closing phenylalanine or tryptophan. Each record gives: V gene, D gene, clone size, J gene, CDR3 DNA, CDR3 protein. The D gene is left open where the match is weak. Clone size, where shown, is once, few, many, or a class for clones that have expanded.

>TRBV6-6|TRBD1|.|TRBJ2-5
TGTGCCAGCAGCCCCCTGACAGGGCCCCAAGAGACCCAGTACTTC
CASSPLTGPQETQYF
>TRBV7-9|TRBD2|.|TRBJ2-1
TGTGCCAGCAGCTTAGCCGGACTAGCGGGAGGTAATGAGCAGTTCTTC
CASSLAGLAGGNEQFF
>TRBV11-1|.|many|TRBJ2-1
TGTGCCAGCAGCTTAGGCCCCCCGCGTAGCCGCATCACCTTATACAATGAGCAGTTCTTC
CASSLGPPRSRITLYNEQFF
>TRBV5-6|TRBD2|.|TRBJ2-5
TGTGCCAGCAGCTTGGCCGGGGGGGGGCGGCAAGAGACCCAGTACTTC
CASSLAGGGRQETQYF
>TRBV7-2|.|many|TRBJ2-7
TGTGCCAGCAGCTTTACGACCAACGAGCAGTACTTC
CASSFTTNEQYF
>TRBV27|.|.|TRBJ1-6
TGTGCCAGCAGTTCCGGACTTAGAGGGAACTCACCCCTCCACTTT
CASSSGLRGNSPLHF
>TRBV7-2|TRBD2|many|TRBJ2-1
TGTGCCAGCAGCTTAAAAACCGGACTAGCGGCCAATGAGCAGTTCTTC
CASSLKTGLAANEQFF
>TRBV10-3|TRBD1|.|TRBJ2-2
TGTGCCATCAGTGAGCTCGGGACAGCCCACACCGGGGAGCTGTTTTTT
CAISELGTAHTGELFF
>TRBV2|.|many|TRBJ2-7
TGTGCCAGCAGTGAATACGAGCAGTACTTC
CASSEYEQYF
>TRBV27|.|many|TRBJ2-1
TGTGCCAGCACCCGCGACCCGGACAATGAGCAGTTCTTC
CASTRDPDNEQFF
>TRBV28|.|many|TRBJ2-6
TGTGCCAGCAGACCCTACGGATACTCTGGGGCCAACGTCCTGACTTTC
CASRPYGYSGANVLTF
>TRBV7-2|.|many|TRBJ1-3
TGTGCCAGCAGCTTATCCCCCGGGGTCAGGGGTGGAAACACCATATATTTT
CASSLSPGVRGGNTIYF
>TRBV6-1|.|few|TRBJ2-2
TGTGCCAGCAGTGTGGTCCGGGCCCTCACCGGGGAGCTGTTTTTT
CASSVVRALTGELFF
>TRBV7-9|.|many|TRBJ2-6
TGTGCCAGCAGCTTTGGTGGGTTTGGTCTTGACTCTGGGGCCAACGTCCTGACTTTC
CASSFGGFGLDSGANVLTF
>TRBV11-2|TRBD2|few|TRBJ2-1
TGTGCCAGCAGCTTAGGAGGACTAGCGGGGGGGTATGAGCAGTTCTTC
CASSLGGLAGGYEQFF
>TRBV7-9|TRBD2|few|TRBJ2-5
TGTGCCAGCAGCTTAGGGGGACTAGCGGGAGAGACCCAGTACTTC
CASSLGGLAGETQYF
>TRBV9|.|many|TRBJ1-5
TGTGCCAGCAGCGTAGGGGGGGATAACCAGCCCCAGCATTTT
CASSVGGDNQPQHF
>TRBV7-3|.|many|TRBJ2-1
TGTGCCAGCAGCTTACGGGGGGCGCGCTCCTACAATGAGCAGTTCTTC
CASSLRGARSYNEQFF
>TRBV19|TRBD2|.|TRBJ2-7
TGTGCCAGTAGTATAGGTTTCCGGGAGGGCCCGGACGAGCAGTACTTC
CASSIGFREGPDEQYF
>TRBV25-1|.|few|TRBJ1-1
TGTGCCAGCAGTGAACCCGAAGAGAACACTGAAGCTTTCTTT
CASSEPEENTEAFF
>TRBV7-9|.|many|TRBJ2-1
TGTGCCAGCAGCGGTCGGGACTACAATGAGCAGTTCTTC
CASSGRDYNEQFF
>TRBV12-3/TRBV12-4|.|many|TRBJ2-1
TGTGCCAGCAGTTCCTTGACCGCCTCCTACAATGAGCAGTTCTTC
CASSSLTASYNEQFF
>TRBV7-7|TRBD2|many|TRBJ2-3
TGTGCCAGCAGCCCTAATCTAGCGGGGAGCGCAGATACGCAGTATTTT
CASSPNLAGSADTQYF
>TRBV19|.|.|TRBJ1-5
TGTGCCAGTAGTATAGTAGGGTTTGGCAATCAGCCCCAGCATTTT
CASSIVGFGNQPQHF
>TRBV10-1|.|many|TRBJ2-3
TGCGCCAGCAGGACCACCGGGGCCCCAAAAGACACGCAGTATTTT
CASRTTGAPKDTQYF
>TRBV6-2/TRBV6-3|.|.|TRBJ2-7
TGTGCCAGCAGTTACTCGTTTGTAGGCGACTACGAGCAGTACTTC
CASSYSFVGDYEQYF
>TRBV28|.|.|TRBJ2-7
TGTGCCAGCAGTCCATATTCCGGGACCAGAGTGTACTTC
CASSPYSGTRVYF
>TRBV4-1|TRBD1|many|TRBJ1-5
TGCGCCAGCAGCCAAGAGGGGGGACAGGGCGATCAGCCCCAGCATTTT
CASSQEGGQGDQPQHF
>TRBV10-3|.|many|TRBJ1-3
TGTGCCATCAGTGAGTCGATCGGACAGTCCTCTGGAAACACCATATATTTT
CAISESIGQSSGNTIYF
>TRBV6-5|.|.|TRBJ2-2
TGTGCCAGCAGTTACTCTGCGGGCGGGGAGCTGTTTTTT
CASSYSAGGELFF
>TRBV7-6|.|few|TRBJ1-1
TGTGCCAGCAGCTTAGCTTTCCCGGCCGGCGGGGCTTTCTTT
CASSLAFPAGGAFF